The present entry profiles one T cell receptor beta chain with its context. The V and J ends lost 3 bases and 9 bases, in that order; junction bases with no gene match: 8. CDR1 and CDR2 (germline): SGHAT, FQNNGV. This CDR3 spans 16 amino acids. This entry is derived from a study of blood T cell repertoires in COVID-19. Overall study: COVID-19 samples from acute and convalescent phases originated in the United States, Italy and Spain. PBMCs, B-cell-depleted T cells, or T cells provided the cDNA or gDNA that made up the material.

Source study methods: Reference gene primer amplification gave nucleated cell count estimates. Sequencing was performed with immunoSEQ multiplex PCR; in TCRdb, only in-frame clones are kept and a portion is missing. The V and J calls and clone size are taken from that table; D and trimming were inferred from the DNA. The sample yields some 150,000 clones, around 84% seen once. The V call is TRBV11-2, the J call TRBJ2-1; 13 nucleotides agree with TRBD2. This TCR came from a woman aged 55-75 years with acute or convalescent COVID-19. The sequenced sample consisted of peripheral blood. Here the CDR3 DNA reads TGTGCCAGCAGCTTCGGACTAGCGGGGGTTGAGGGTGAGCAGTTCTTC. Protein product: CASSFGLAGVEGEQFF.